These T cell receptor beta chains were read from a single sample in a study of shared clonotypes between healthy human individuals. Libraries were prepared by immunoSEQ multiplex PCR; TCRdb keeps only in-frame clonotypes and omits some of them. In the table there are over a million clones, approximately 98.5% of which are singletons. Sequences were obtained from naive CD4+ T cells sorted from blood. Source of these receptors: a young man in good health. CDR3s include the opening cysteine and the closing phenylalanine or tryptophan. The order of the fields is clone size, D gene, V gene, J gene, CDR3 DNA, CDR3 protein. A D gene is named only where the DNA matches it firmly. Rows give clone size only sometimes, using once, few, many, or a class for an expanded clone.

>-|-|TRBV4-2|TRBJ2-1
TGTGCCAGCAGCCCCCTACGGGTCAATGAGCAGTTCTTC
CASSPLRVNEQFF
>-|-|TRBV5-1|TRBJ2-2
TGCGCCAGCAGCTCTGCCCCGACCGGGGAGCTGTTTTTT
CASSSAPTGELFF
>-|TRBD2|TRBV7-2|TRBJ2-3
TGTGCCAGCAGCTCAACTAGCGGGAGGAGGGGGCCAGATACGCAGTATTTT
CASSSTSGRRGPDTQYF
>once|TRBD1|TRBV19|TRBJ1-1
TGTGCCAGTAGTATAGATTCGACAGGGATGGGAATGAACACTGAAGCTTTCTTT
CASSIDSTGMGMNTEAFF
>-|-|TRBV5-1|TRBJ2-1
TGCGCCAGCAGCTTGGGGGCTGGGTCTCCCGGGCAGTTCTTC
CASSLGAGSPGQFF
>-|-|TRBV5-1|TRBJ2-7
TGCGCCAGCAGCTTAAATTACGAGCAGTACTTC
CASSLNYEQYF
>-|-|TRBV14|TRBJ2-1
TGTGCCAGCAGCCCCGGGTTAGTCGGGGAGCAGTTCTTC
CASSPGLVGEQFF
>once|TRBD1|TRBV27|TRBJ1-2
TGTGCCAGCAGTGTTAATGACAGGGCGGGTTATGGCTACACCTTC
CASSVNDRAGYGYTF
>-|-|TRBV7-2|TRBJ2-5
TGTGCCAGCAGCTTAGTAGGGGTCCAAGAGACCCAGTACTTC
CASSLVGVQETQYF
>-|-|TRBV7-9|TRBJ2-1
TGTGCCAGCAGCTTAAACCCCCCAGGGTACACCTACAATGAGCAGTTCTTC
CASSLNPPGYTYNEQFF
>-|-|TRBV5-4|TRBJ1-5
TGTGCCAGCAGCTTGGGGGGGACACCTAGCAATCAGCCCCAGCATTTT
CASSLGGTPSNQPQHF
>-|-|TRBV20-1|TRBJ1-2
TGCAGTGCTAGGGTGAACTATGGCTACACCTTC
CSARVNYGYTF
>-|-|TRBV21-1|TRBJ2-7
TGTGCCAGCAGCAAAGCCCGCTACAGGAGGGGCCTATCCTACGAGCAGTACTTC
CASSKARYRRGLSYEQYF
>-|-|TRBV7-9|TRBJ1-1
TGTGCCAGCAGCCCCCCGTACCGATACGACGAGGCTTTCTTT
CASSPPYRYDEAFF
>-|-|TRBV9|TRBJ2-3
TGTGCCAGCAGCGTAGACAGGGCAAGCACAGATACGCAGTATTTT
CASSVDRASTDTQYF
>-|-|TRBV10-3|TRBJ1-2
TGTGCCATCAGTGAGAGGTGGGTCTATGGCTACACCTTC
CAISERWVYGYTF
>-|TRBD2|TRBV5-1|TRBJ2-5
TGCGCCAGCAGCTTGGACGTAGCGGGAGGAGAGACCCAGTACTTC
CASSLDVAGGETQYF
>-|TRBD1|TRBV6-1|TRBJ2-7
TGTGCCAGCAGTGAAAACAGGGGCTACGAGCAGTACTTC
CASSENRGYEQYF
>-|-|TRBV2|TRBJ1-5
TGTGCCAGCCAAGGGCGGGGTAATCAGCCCCAGCATTTT
CASQGRGNQPQHF
>-|-|TRBV4-2|TRBJ1-3
TGTGCCAGCAGCCGGGGGGGCACCGGGACACCTGGAAACACCATATATTTT
CASSRGGTGTPGNTIYF
>-|-|TRBV19|TRBJ2-7
TGTGCCAGTAGCGCTCGAGAAGGTGGCGAGCAGTACTTC
CASSAREGGEQYF
>-|-|TRBV11-2|TRBJ1-1
TGTGCCAGCAGCTTAGACGGGACCGATCTGAACACTGAAGCTTTCTTT
CASSLDGTDLNTEAFF
>-|-|TRBV27|TRBJ2-5
TGTGCCAGCAGTTCCCCTTCGGGGTTGGAGACCCAGTACTTC
CASSSPSGLETQYF
>-|TRBD2|TRBV25-1|TRBJ2-2
TGTGCCAGCAGTTTTGGCGGGGGCACCGGGGAGCTGTTTTTT
CASSFGGGTGELFF
>once|-|TRBV6-5|TRBJ1-2
TGTGCCAGCAGCCCTCAGTTGCAGGAACTTGCGGGCTACACCTTC
CASSPQLQELAGYTF
>-|-|TRBV7-6|TRBJ2-7
TGTGCCAGCAGCTTAGCTTATCGGGAGTCAACCTACGAGCAGTACTTC
CASSLAYRESTYEQYF
>-|-|TRBV18|TRBJ2-1
TGTGCCAGCTCACCACCGGAGGGACACCTTTACAATGAGCAGTTCTTC
CASSPPEGHLYNEQFF
>-|-|TRBV29-1|TRBJ2-3
TGCAGCGTTGTTTGGAGGACAGATACGCAGTATTTT
CSVVWRTDTQYF
>-|-|TRBV29-1|TRBJ2-7
TGCAGCGTTTGCGGGAATCGTTACGAGCAGTACTTC
CSVCGNRYEQYF
>once|-|TRBV11-2|TRBJ1-3
TGTGCCAGCAGCTTACCCCGGCTCTCTGGAAACACCATATATTTT
CASSLPRLSGNTIYF
>-|TRBD2|TRBV4-1|TRBJ2-7
TGCGCCAGCAGCCAAGTCCCTAGCGGGAGTTACGAGCAGTACTTC
CASSQVPSGSYEQYF
>-|TRBD1|TRBV2|TRBJ2-1
TGTGCCAGCAATGACAGGGGGCGATTTTCCTTACACAATGAGCAGTTCTTC
CASNDRGRFSLHNEQFF
>-|TRBD2|TRBV28|TRBJ2-1
TGTGCCAGCAGCCAACCTAGCGGGAGGAGCGATGAGCAGTTCTTC
CASSQPSGRSDEQFF
>-|-|TRBV5-1|TRBJ2-1
TGCGCCAGCAGCTTGAGTTGGAACAATGAGCAGTTCTTC
CASSLSWNNEQFF
>-|-|TRBV9|TRBJ2-7
-
CASSVGQGILYF
>-|TRBD1|TRBV19|TRBJ1-5
TGTGCCAGTAGCGCATCGGACAGGGATCGTAGTCAGCCCCAGCATTTT
CASSASDRDRSQPQHF
>once|-|TRBV9|TRBJ1-5
TGTGCCAGCAGCCCCCACCCATTGAATTGGGATAGCAATCAGCCCCAGCATTTT
CASSPHPLNWDSNQPQHF
>-|-|TRBV5-1|TRBJ2-7
TGCGCCAGCAGCTTGGTGTCAGGGAAGAGCTCCTACGAGCAGTACTTC
CASSLVSGKSSYEQYF
>-|-|TRBV18|TRBJ1-1
TGTGCCAGCTCACCAAAGCAGGGTTTTGGCACTGAAGCTTTCTTT
CASSPKQGFGTEAFF
>-|-|TRBV18|TRBJ2-3
TGTGCCAGCTCACTATCGGGGGCAGATACGCAGTATTTT
CASSLSGADTQYF
>-|TRBD1|TRBV28|TRBJ2-7
TGTGCCAGCGAAGAGGGGACAGGGAAGGACGAGCAGTACTTC
CASEEGTGKDEQYF
>-|-|TRBV6-5|TRBJ1-3
TGTGCCAGCAGTTCCCGACGTGGCTCTGGAAACACCATATATTTT
CASSSRRGSGNTIYF